The text below deals with one T cell receptor beta chain. This sample is drawn from a study of blood T cell repertoires in COVID-19. Study-wide context: Sites in the United States, Italy and Spain provided acute and convalescent COVID-19 samples. From T cells, B-cell-depleted T cells, or PBMCs came the material, which was cDNA or gDNA.

Sequencing used immunoSEQ multiplex PCR; TCRdb keeps in-frame clones, though not all of them. The repertoire includes about 330,000 clones, 75% to 90% of them detected once, and about 4.7% sits in the top ten. Participants came from some 23 US areas, aged roughly 18 to 95 years. This CDR3 has 12 residues. Germline values: CDR1 SGHNT, CDR2 YYREEE (reference sequence). Between the trimmed V and J ends, which lost 2 bases and 8 bases, there was a span of 8 bases. Sequencing was carried out using PBMCs or T cells enriched from blood (not recorded which). This clonotype originated in a man aged 25-45 years who had recovered from COVID-19. This sequence joins TRBV5-4 and TRBJ2-1; no clear D. The CDR3 DNA is TGTGCCAGCAGCTTTAGCAGAGATGAGCAGTTCTTC. This codes for CASSFSRDEQFF.